Below, one T cell receptor beta chain is given with its context. The record originates from a study of shared clonotypes between healthy human individuals. Over several immunoSEQ plates, each subset's genomic DNA was distributed in even portions. Clones were sequenced by immunoSEQ multiplex PCR, and TCRdb holds only the in-frame ones, with some missing. This sample carries some 1,100,000 clones, approximately 80% of them seen once, and the ten largest clones take approximately 0.56%. CDR1 and CDR2 (germline): SEHNR, FQNEAQ (reference sequence). V gave up 3 bases and J gave up 6 bases, with 13 bases separating them. The CDR3 is 14 residues long.

Material for sequencing was memory CD4+ T cells from PBMCs. Subset defined: CD45RA-negative fraction. The TCR comes from a man younger than 35 in good health. Some clones in this sample may be carry-over from other donors' samples. The chain uses TRBV7-9 and TRBJ2-3; D remains unclear. The CDR3 is CASSLDRGMDTQYF. The CDR3 nucleotides are TGTGCCAGCAGCTTGGACCGAGGTATGGATACGCAGTATTTT.